The 8 T cell receptor beta chains in this list originate from one sample, sequenced in a study of CD8 T cells in ankylosing spondylitis. TCRdb used MiXCR to reprocess the 5' RACE reads, holding one entry per CDR3 protein. The sample shows about 150,000 distinct CDR3 sequences, more than 5.5% of them seen only once. The sample consisted of blood, either unsorted or a sorted T cell fraction (not recorded which). These receptors were taken from a female donor with ankylosing spondylitis or in good health (not recorded which).

The table lists this clonotype with many counts. The gene calls are TRBV5-6 and TRBJ2-5; D might be TRBD2 (6 bases). Trimming removed 0 bases at V and 3 bases at J, with 9 bases between. Germline lookup yields CDR1 SGHDT and CDR2 YYEEEE. There are 14 residues in the CDR3. CDR3 protein: CASSLVSGEETQYF. For the CDR3, the DNA is TGTGCCAGCAGCTTGGTTTCGGGAGAAGAGACCCAGTACTTC.

This clonotype was found many times. The rearrangement links TRBV2 to TRBJ2-1; 8 nucleotides match TRBD2. This CDR3 region has 15 residues. Germline loops: CDR1 SNHLY, CDR2 FYNNEI. Trimming cost V 2 bases and J 1 base; bases outside gene matches: 1. In DNA form, the CDR3 reads TGTGCCAGCAGTGAACGGGGGGGGTCCTACAATGAGCAGTTCTTC. Amino acids: CASSERGGSYNEQFF.

The V gene is TRBV2, the J gene TRBJ1-1, with a possible D match to TRBD1 (5 bases). V was shortened by 8 bases and J by 0 bases, with 16 bases between the two germline ends. This CDR3 region has 15 residues. Germline-derived CDR1 and CDR2 are SNHLY and FYNNEI. The CDR3 loop reads CASFPRGGVNTEAFF. The CDR3 nucleotides read TGTGCCAGCTTTCCACGGGGGGGAGTGAACACTGAAGCTTTCTTT.

This clonotype has ten or more counts. V and J are TRBV20-1 and TRBJ1-5, with 7 bases matching TRBD1. The germline gives CDR1 DFQATT, CDR2 SNEGSKA (reference sequence). Trimming took 3 bases from V and 2 from J; bases not matched to a gene: 7. The CDR3 totals 15 residues. The CDR3 protein is CSASPTGTGNQPQHF. CDR3 coding DNA: TGCAGTGCTAGCCCCACCGGGACAGGCAATCAGCCCCAGCATTTT.

Ten or more counts support this clonotype. This chain joins TRBV20-1 and TRBJ1-1; possible D gene TRBD1, 6 bases. This CDR3 has 16 residues. CDR1 is DFQATT and CDR2 is SNEGSKA in the germline V gene (reference sequence). The V end was cut by 0 bases, the J end by 4 bases, with 18 bases between. The chain's CDR3 is CSARDRVTGGTTEAFF. CDR3 nucleotide sequence: TGCAGTGCTAGAGATCGGGTCACCGGGGGCACCACTGAAGCTTTCTTT.

The table lists this clonotype with many counts. V is TRBV7-9 and J is TRBJ2-7; the D is unclear. CDR1 is SEHNR and CDR2 is FQNEAQ in the germline V gene (reference sequence). V lost 7 bases to trimming and J lost 3 bases, with 10 bases between them. The CDR3 has 12 residues. CDR3 protein: CASMPGNYEQYF. The CDR3 DNA follows: TGTGCCAGCATGCCAGGAAACTACGAGCAGTACTTC.

This clonotype has a count of ten or more. J is TRBJ2-2 and V is TRBV4-3; no clear D gene. The CDR3 length is 14 residues. With 2 bases removed from V and 3 bases from J, the gap between germline ends came to 7 bases. Germline V gene data show CDR1 as LGHNA and CDR2 as YSLEER. Here the CDR3 DNA reads TGCGCCAGCAGCCAAAGATCCTACACCGGGGAGCTGTTTTTT. Protein product: CASSQRSYTGELFF.

The chain carries TRBV7-3 and TRBJ1-1; 7 nucleotides match TRBD1. V shed 6 bases, J shed 0 bases, and the junction held 7 bases outside the gene matches. CDR1 is SGHTA and CDR2 is FQGTGA in the germline V gene. This CDR3 has 15 residues. The CDR3 sequence is CASRNTGTVNTEAFF. In DNA form, the CDR3 reads TGTGCCAGCAGAAACACCGGGACAGTGAACACTGAAGCTTTCTTT.